This TCR beta chain is drawn from a study of T cells in Graves' hyperthyroidism and ophthalmopathy. This clonotype has just a few counts. What it binds is not known. This CDR3 has 14 amino acids. From germline, CDR1 is SGHTA and CDR2 FQGNSA. The ends lost 4 bases at V and 7 bases at J; junction bases unmatched: 4. Graves' hyperthyroidism was deemed stable given no ophthalmopathy progression within 18 months. Thyroid ultrasound and orbital computed tomography, with clinical symptoms and serum thyroxine and TRAb, informed diagnoses. TCR beta CDR3 regions were amplified from RNA. Carried out on the TCR CDR3, a first-round RT-PCR used the HTBI primer set. TCRdb reanalysed the multiplex PCR reads using MiXCR and keeps one entry per CDR3 protein. The table has around 690,000 distinct CDR3 sequences, 15% to 20% seen once. Regarding the study as a whole: Ophthalmopathy was separated from stable hyperthyroidism by a 13 V-J model.

The source is a man in his fifties with Graves' hyperthyroidism. The rearrangement joins TRBV7-2 to TRBJ2-2; 9 bases map to TRBD1. Sequenced: blood. The CDR3 loop reads CASSWTGAVGELFF. The CDR3 bases are TGTGCCAGCAGCTGGACAGGGGCGGTCGGGGAGCTGTTTTTT.